This T cell receptor (beta chain) was documented in a study of T cells in Graves' hyperthyroidism and ophthalmopathy. Regarding the study as a whole: A model of 13 V-J features distinguished ophthalmopathy from stable hyperthyroidism. Researchers found most expanded thyroid clonotypes above 0.001 in blood as well.

RNA transcripts gave rise to amplified TCR beta CDR3 regions. RT-PCR in the first round (using the HTBI primer set) targeted the TCR CDR3. TCRdb used MiXCR to reprocess the multiplex PCR reads, holding one entry per CDR3 protein. The sample records approximately 400,000 distinct CDR3 sequences, about 15% being singletons. Patients showing uncontrolled infection, other autoimmune disease, pregnancy or lactation were ineligible. Sample collection date corresponds to first hyperthyroidism diagnosis, prior to any ophthalmopathy symptoms. CDR1 SGHVS and CDR2 FQNEAQ come from the germline V gene. Trimming removed 4 bases from V and 0 bases from J; junction bases left unmatched: 8. This CDR3 contains 17 residues. This clonotype was picked up many times. Its antigen is not identified.

The rearrangement joins TRBV7-8 to TRBJ2-7; 11 bases are shared with TRBD2. Material for sequencing was blood. The source is a woman between 18 and 29 years old with Graves' hyperthyroidism that later progressed to Graves' ophthalmopathy. In nucleotides, the CDR3 is TGTGCCAGCAGCTCCGGGACTAGCGGAGGGAGCTCCTACGAGCAGTACTTC. Its translation: CASSSGTSGGSSYEQYF.